These 17 T cell receptor beta chains were all obtained from the same sample, sequenced in a study of T cells expressing NK-cell markers. TCRdb reprocessed the 5' RACE reads and stores each CDR3 protein as one record, lacking DNA. This repertoire comprises 400,000 or so distinct CDR3 sequences; its ten largest clones make up about 11%. Input material: blood T cells: a sorted CD56 or NKG2C T cell subset, CD4+ or CD8+ T cells, or bulk PBMC T cells (not recorded which). Receptors originate from a woman between 45 and 65 years old in good health.

The J gene is TRBJ2-7, the V gene TRBV11-2; TCRdb picks TRBD1, but there is no DNA to check that call. Germline V CDR1 and CDR2: SGHAT, FQNNGV. This CDR3 is 15 amino acids long. CDR3: CASSFSQGAGYEQYF.

V is TRBV12-3 or TRBV12-4 and J is TRBJ2-4; TCRdb's assignment of TRBD1 cannot be checked, as there is no DNA. The CDR3 is made up of 13 amino acids. The CDR3 loop reads CASSLFPGNIQYF.

The CDR3: CSVVGENTDTQYF. The chain carries TRBV29-1 and TRBJ2-3. The CDR3 totals 13 residues. Germline-derived CDR1 and CDR2 are SQVTM and ANQGSEA.

The V and J genes are TRBV27 and TRBJ2-7; TCRdb's D call of TRBD2 is untestable without DNA. The V gene's germline CDR1 is MNHEY and CDR2 SMNVEV (reference sequence). The CDR3 runs to 13 residues. The CDR3 sequence: CASSEGIRIRQYF.

The chain has TRBV12-3 or TRBV12-4 and TRBJ1-2; TCRdb selects TRBD1, and the lack of DNA leaves this call unchecked. The CDR3 has 15 amino acids. The CDR3: CASRITRDKANGYTF.

The chain combines TRBV5-1 with TRBJ2-3; as DNA is missing, the TRBD1 call by TCRdb cannot be tested. Looked up from germline, CDR1 is SGHRS and CDR2 is YFSETQ. CDR3 size: 15 residues. Here the CDR3 reads CASSSTGDPSDTQYF.

The chain combines TRBV29-1 with TRBJ2-4. Germline CDR1 reads SQVTM; CDR2 reads ANQGSEA. This CDR3 contains 12 residues. CDR3 loop: CSVEDQPSIQYF.

The chain uses TRBV14 and TRBJ2-3; TCRdb designates TRBD2, a call that cannot be tested without DNA. The CDR3 loop spans 15 amino acids. Germline CDR1 reads SGHDN; CDR2 reads FVKESK. The CDR3 spells CASSQLAGPADTQYF.

The chain combines TRBV5-5 with TRBJ2-3. The CDR3 has 14 amino acids. From germline, CDR1 is SGHKS and CDR2 YYEKEE (reference sequence). CDR3 amino acids: CASSLDEYTDTQYF.

The chain joins TRBV6-5 to TRBJ2-5; the TCRdb D gene call, TRBD1, has no DNA to confirm it. The germline gives CDR1 MNHEY, CDR2 SVGAGI. The CDR3 is 16 amino acids. The CDR3 spells CASSYGGGAPQETQYF.

The genes are TRBV20-1 and TRBJ2-4; TCRdb reports TRBD1, a call that lacks DNA to check it against. CDR3 size: 13 residues. CDR1 and CDR2 (germline): DFQATT, SNEGSKA (reference sequence). The CDR3 here is CSAPAGQQNIQYF.

The chain carries TRBV24-1 and TRBJ2-1. The germline V gene has CDR1 KGHDR and CDR2 SFDVKD. The CDR3 covers 12 residues. The CDR3 reads CAASDPYNEQFF.

V is TRBV27 and J is TRBJ2-7; the D gene TCRdb calls, TRBD1, cannot be checked with no DNA. The CDR3 totals 13 residues. Per the germline V gene, CDR1 is MNHEY and CDR2 is SMNVEV (reference sequence). CDR3 loop: CATWTGHSYEQYF.

The chain couples TRBV12-3 or TRBV12-4 to TRBJ2-7; TCRdb calls TRBD2, which cannot be checked without DNA. CDR3 length equals 16 residues. The CDR3 loop is CASSRWGLAGVGEQYF.

This chain uses TRBV5-6 with TRBJ2-1; as DNA is missing, the TRBD1 call by TCRdb cannot be tested. Per the germline V gene, CDR1 is SGHDT and CDR2 is YYEEEE. This CDR3 spans 16 amino acids. The CDR3 loop reads CASSRIPGQGYDEQFF.

The genes are TRBV5-1 and TRBJ2-3; the TCRdb call, TRBD2, lacks DNA for checking. The CDR3 extends over 16 amino acids. CDR1 SGHRS and CDR2 YFSETQ come from the germline V gene. The CDR3 spells CASRRGGREVQDTQYF.

The J gene is TRBJ2-3, the V gene TRBV12-3 or TRBV12-4; with no DNA, the TCRdb D assignment of TRBD2 cannot be verified. This CDR3 spans 16 amino acids. CDR3: CASSSMEGPRGDTQYF.